Each of the 14 T cell receptor beta chains below was sequenced from the same sample in a study of shared clonotypes between healthy human individuals. Sequencing was performed with immunoSEQ multiplex PCR; in TCRdb, only in-frame clones are kept and a portion is missing. In the table there are approximately 2.1 million clones, 90% to 95% of which are singletons. Material for sequencing was naive CD4+ T cells from PBMCs. Stated subset: CD45RA+ positively selected. Receptors were obtained from a young man in good health. Some clones in this sample may be carry-over from other donors' samples.

As concerns this clone: This same CDR3 is encoded by further DNA sequences in the sample. In DNA, the CDR3 is TGTGCCAGCTCACCTAGCGGGACTGATACGCAGTATTTT. This gives the protein CASSPSGTDTQYF. The J gene is TRBJ2-3, the V gene TRBV18, with TRBD2 matching over 8 bases. This CDR3 is 13 amino acids long. Germline V lookup: CDR1 KGHSH, CDR2 LQKENI. J was trimmed by 6 bases and V by 3 bases; bases with no gene match: 2.

J is TRBJ2-2 and V is TRBV7-3; TRBD2 matches at 11 bases. Germline lookup yields CDR1 SGHTA and CDR2 FQGTGA. The CDR3 runs 16 residues. The V and J ends lost 5 bases and 3 bases, in that order; junction bases with no gene match: 5. In DNA form, the CDR3 reads TGTGCCAGCAGCCCTCTAGCGGGAGGAGACACCGGGGAGCTGTTTTTT. This codes for CASSPLAGGDTGELFF.

This clone was picked up a small number of times. This rearrangement joins TRBV7-9 to TRBJ2-7, with D uncertain. With 5 bases removed from V and 2 bases from J, the gap between germline ends came to 13 bases. Looked up from germline, CDR1 is SEHNR and CDR2 is FQNEAQ (reference sequence). The CDR3 runs 14 residues. CDR3 sequence reads: CASSRARPPYEQYF. The CDR3 DNA reads TGTGCCAGCAGCAGGGCCAGGCCTCCCTACGAGCAGTACTTC.

On this clone: Different DNA sequences within this sample yield the same CDR3. The chain combines TRBV18 with TRBJ1-4, with D possibly TRBD1 on 5 matching bases. The germline V gene has CDR1 KGHSH and CDR2 LQKENI. CDR3 size: 13 residues. Trimming took off 6 bases at V and 7 bases at J, with 12 bases between the two ends. CDR3 DNA sequence: TGTGCCAGCTCCCCGGGGGTCGGTGAAAAACTGTTTTTT. Its translation is CASSPGVGEKLFF.

The chain uses TRBV28 and TRBJ1-3, with D possibly TRBD1 on 5 matching bases. The CDR3 sequence is 13 residues long. Trimming pared 8 bases from V and 4 bases from J, leaving 12 bases between. Germline lookup yields CDR1 MDHEN and CDR2 SYDVKM. This chain's CDR3 is CASLEGTGNTIYF. CDR3 DNA: TGTGCCAGCCTAGAAGGGACGGGAAACACCATATATTTT.

V usage is TRBV11-2 and J usage is TRBJ2-3, with 8 bases lining up with TRBD2. From germline, CDR1 is SGHAT and CDR2 FQNNGV. The CDR3 totals 15 residues. The trim removed 5 bases at V and 2 bases at J, leaving 6 bases unmatched. The CDR3 region has the DNA TGTGCCAGCAGCGTAACTAGCGGAATCACAGATACGCAGTATTTT. Translating it yields CASSVTSGITDTQYF.

The V call is TRBV2, the J call TRBJ2-7; 8 bases line up with TRBD1. Germline V gene lookup returns CDR1 SNHLY and CDR2 FYNNEI. The CDR3 is 14 residues long. The trim removed 4 bases at V and 5 bases at J, leaving 7 bases unmatched. In DNA, the CDR3 is TGTGCCAGCAGTGTCGTCAGGGGGCTCAACGAGCAGTACTTC. It translates to CASSVVRGLNEQYF.

The CDR3 DNA is TGCAGCGTTGTTAGGACTAAGGGGTATGGCTACACCTTC. It codes for CSVVRTKGYGYTF. This chain uses TRBV29-1 with TRBJ1-2; D may be TRBD1 (5 bases). Germline V gene data show CDR1 as SQVTM and CDR2 as ANQGSEA. There are 13 residues in the CDR3. The germline V and J ends were trimmed by 4 bases and 5 bases, with 14 bases remaining between them.

A remark on this clone: Other DNA sequences in this sample translate to the same CDR3. The rearrangement links TRBV29-1 to TRBJ2-3; D possibly uses TRBD1 or TRBD2 (7 bases each). This CDR3 is built from 13 residues. CDR1 is SQVTM and CDR2 is ANQGSEA in the germline V gene. The V end was cut by 3 bases, the J end by 3 bases, with 10 bases between. This chain's CDR3 is CSVDRGGTDTQYF. CDR3 sequence (DNA): TGCAGCGTTGACAGGGGGGGGACAGATACGCAGTATTTT.

The chain carries TRBV11-1 and TRBJ2-2; D may be TRBD2 (6 bases). This CDR3 has 15 amino acids. Per germline, CDR1 SGHAT and CDR2 FQDESV (reference sequence). V was trimmed by 5 bases and J by 7 bases, leaving 17 bases between them. The CDR3 coding sequence is TGTGCCAGCAGCATGGGGACTGGATCTCTCGGGGAGCTGTTTTTT. The encoded protein is CASSMGTGSLGELFF.

The chain is built from TRBV5-6 and TRBJ1-2, with D maybe TRBD1 (6 bases). Germline assignment: CDR1 SGHDT and CDR2 YYEEEE. The CDR3 has 13 amino acids. V was pared by 0 bases and J by 7 bases, with 10 bases between. CDR3 sequence: CASSLARGSGYTF. DNA of the CDR3: TGTGCCAGCAGCTTGGCCAGGGGATCTGGCTACACCTTC.

The V gene is TRBV11-2, the J gene TRBJ2-5; D is undetermined. The germline V gene encodes CDR1 SGHAT and CDR2 FQNNGV. With 5 bases removed from V and 8 bases from J, the gap between germline ends came to 9 bases. This CDR3 is 11 amino acids long. CDR3 in DNA: TGTGCCAGCAGCGCAAAAGGAACCCAGTACTTC. As protein: CASSAKGTQYF. Variable domain in full (rest from reference TRBV11-2 and TRBJ2-5): EAGVAQSPRYKIIEKRQSVAFWCNPISGHATLYWYQQILGQGPKLLIQFQNNGVVDDSQLPKDRFSAERLKGVDSTLKIQPAKLEDSAVYLCASSAKGTQYFGPGTRLLVL.

Notes on this clone: At the DNA level, this CDR3 is encoded by other sequences in the same sample as well. The V call is TRBV5-4, the J call TRBJ2-5; tentative D call: TRBD2 (5 bases). V lost 4 bases and J 5 bases, leaving 12 bases between the germline ends. The CDR3 has 13 amino acids. The germline V gene encodes CDR1 SGHNT and CDR2 YYREEE (reference sequence). DNA for the CDR3: TGTGCCAGCAGCCCGGACTCTCGGGAGACCCAGTACTTC. Protein product: CASSPDSRETQYF.

The chain carries TRBV6-6 and TRBJ2-1; tentatively, D is TRBD2 (7 bases). Per germline, CDR1 MNHNY and CDR2 SVGAGI (reference sequence). With 11 bases removed from V and 10 bases from J, the gap between germline ends came to 21 bases. The CDR3 is made up of 13 amino acids. CDR3 DNA sequence: TGTGCCGTAGCCTTTGGGGGGGCCGACGAGCAGTTCTTC. This codes for CAVAFGGADEQFF.